This T cell receptor (beta chain) was sequenced during a study of T cell responses to AZD1222 COVID-19 vaccine (dated by TCRdb to the early 2020s). About the full investigation: AZD1222 recipients given second doses at about 4 weeks or at about 12 weeks were pooled, since spike-specific TCR depth and breadth were not found to differ between the two schedules. A total of approximately 250 trial participants underwent TCR sequencing, of whom 200 to 220 had received two doses of AZD1222 and some 25 had received two doses of the MenACWY control vaccine. Trial participants were enrolled by age into subgroups of 18-55, 56-69 and 70-plus years, and around 140, 26 and 57 TCR-sequenced participants, respectively, were included in these subgroups.

What the authors observed across the whole study: Spike-specific TCR breadth and depth rose significantly after two AZD1222 doses compared with day 0 and with MenACWY recipients. Conclusions about previously exposed vaccinees were limited because only a handful of AZD1222 recipients were SARS-CoV-2 seropositive at baseline. The vaccine-associated CD4 TCRs covered the entire spike protein, and the dominant responses fell in regions 160-218 and 743-854. No day 14 peak-response samples were available, so repertoires were characterized only after the peak T cell response. Most participants were white British and females outnumbered males, and the authors suggested that clonal diversity may have been underestimated. Reportedly, almost half of the unique spike-specific TCRs recognized epitopes lying outside the regions that are mutated in the B.1.351 and B.1.1.7 variants. The 56-69-year group was small, and its depth increase did not reach significance, likely because of low power.

The CDR3 regions of human TCRbeta chains were subjected to immunosequencing. Per the source publication's procedure: TCRs in the repertoires were matched against a reference library of SARS-CoV-2-specific TCRs that had been generated with the MIRA antigen-specificity platform. Breadth was defined as the fraction of unique TCRs that were SARS-CoV-2-associated. Depth was defined as the fraction of total T cells that were SARS-CoV-2-associated. Using the MIRA data, each spike-specific TCR was mapped to the spike region that the TCR reacts to and placed in a CD4 or CD8 class. Log10-transformed breadth and depth values were compared by one-way ANOVA with Sidak's multiple comparisons tests. As stored in TCRdb, this immuneACCESS dataset retains in-frame rearrangements with V and J assigned. A fraction of the clones does not appear; measured against another copy, unresolved V genes explain less than half of the discrepancy, and the remainder lacks a known reason. V and J calls and clone size are given by that table; D and trimming were obtained from the DNA. Present in this sample are over 95,000 clones, approximately 90% of which were seen just once. 7.5% of the sample lies in the top ten.

The germline V gene yields MNHNS for CDR1 and SASEGT for CDR2. From cysteine to phenylalanine, the CDR3 is 13 amino acids long. Solely the CDR3 DNA is kept, with 39 bases framed from the first base. V was cut back by 5 bases and J by 4 bases, leaving a gap of 11 bases between them. As concerns this clone: This clone's antigen is unknown. No base quality information exists; no much larger clone differs at one position.

The time point label here, explained by the study, means: baseline before first vaccination. The vaccinee samples were drawn from two UK trials, COV001 and COV002, one of which was a single-blind randomized controlled phase 2/3 trial testing AZD1222 (ChAdOx1 nCoV-19) in healthy adults. Trial participant PBMC samples were collected at day 0 and day 28 after the second dose for TCRbeta chain sequencing. The receptor comes from an adult in good health. The sequence links TRBV6-1 to TRBJ1-1; a tentative D call is TRBD1 (5 bases match). The source material was peripheral blood, sampled on day 0 of AZD1222 vaccination. The DNA is TGTGCCAGCAGTTCCCGGGGGGGCACTGAAGCTTTCTTT. Translated, it gives CASSSRGGTEAFF.